These 24 T cell receptor beta chains came from one sample sequenced in a study of OX40 agonist ivuxolimab in advanced cancers. The repertoire was sequenced with immunoSEQ multiplex PCR; TCRdb's copy has only in-frame clones and lacks some. Of roughly 46,000 clones in the sample, 91% are singletons; the top ten hold roughly 4.9%. Sequencing was performed on CD4+ or CD8+ T cells sorted from blood, taken in a trial of the OX40 agonist ivuxolimab. The receptors were gathered from an adult with an advanced solid tumor such as melanoma, head and neck, liver or kidney cancer.

The chain carries TRBV10-3 and TRBJ1-2, with a weak D call TRBD1 (5 bases). V was cut by 7 bases and J by 5 bases, with 14 bases left in between. Germline V lookup: CDR1 ENHRY, CDR2 SYGVKD. The CDR3 is made up of 13 amino acids. CDR3 nucleotides: TGTGCCATCAAGTGGGACGGATTATATGGCTACACCTTC. Encoded protein: CAIKWDGLYGYTF.

The rearrangement joins TRBV7-9 to TRBJ2-2; 8 bases are a match to TRBD2. Germline values: CDR1 SEHNR, CDR2 FQNEAQ (reference sequence). V shed 5 bases and J 2 bases; nucleotides not matched to a gene: 16. This CDR3 is 19 amino acids long. The CDR3 DNA reads TGTGCCAGCAGCCCTCCCGTTATCCGGGAGGGCCCAAACACCGGGGAGCTGTTTTTT. It specifies CASSPPVIREGPNTGELFF.

The chain uses TRBV7-9 and TRBJ2-7, with a tentative D call TRBD2 (6 bases). The CDR3 runs 12 residues. Germline lookup yields CDR1 SEHNR and CDR2 FQNEAQ (reference sequence). Trimming took 6 bases from V and 6 from J, leaving 12 bases between them. The CDR3, as DNA: TGTGCCAGCAGGCTGCAGGGAGGCGAGCAGTACTTC. Translation gives CASRLQGGEQYF.

The J gene is TRBJ1-1, the V gene TRBV28; the D is unclear. Germline V CDR1 and CDR2: MDHEN, SYDVKM. This CDR3 contains 13 residues. Trimming left V 2 bases short and J 3 bases short, with 7 bases between. The CDR3 nucleotides are TGTGCCAGCAGTTTAAGCGGCTACACTGAAGCTTTCTTT. Its translation: CASSLSGYTEAFF.

The chain uses TRBV28 and TRBJ1-5; no clear D gene. V was shortened by 1 base and J by 4 bases, with 5 bases between the two germline ends. Looked up from germline, CDR1 is MDHEN and CDR2 is SYDVKM. The CDR3 has 13 residues. CDR3 in DNA: TGTGCCAGCAGTTTATTCCGGAATCAGCCCCAGCATTTT. Protein product: CASSLFRNQPQHF.

V gene TRBV28 combines with J gene TRBJ2-1, with unresolved D. This CDR3 contains 14 residues. With 8 bases removed from V and 4 bases from J, the gap between germline ends came to 15 bases. Germline CDR1 is MDHEN and CDR2 is SYDVKM. CDR3 protein: CASQSLLAYNEQFF. The CDR3 nucleotides read TGTGCCAGCCAGTCTCTATTAGCTTACAATGAGCAGTTCTTC.

This chain links TRBV11-3 with TRBJ2-1; no firm D call. The germline CDR1 and CDR2 sequences are SGHNT and YENEEA. This CDR3 region has 13 residues. With 5 bases removed from V and 3 bases from J, the gap between germline ends came to 8 bases. The CDR3 coding sequence is TGTGCCAGCAGCGCCGTAAACTACAATGAGCAGTTCTTC. Residues: CASSAVNYNEQFF.

The count of this clone is one. This chain uses TRBV4-1 with TRBJ2-7, with 8 bases fitting TRBD2. V was pared by 1 base and J by 3 bases, with 5 bases of the junction left unmatched. Per germline, CDR1 MGHRA and CDR2 YSYEKL. This CDR3 region has 15 residues. CDR3 sequence (DNA): TGCGCCAGCAGCCAAGGGGAAAGCGGGAGCTACGAGCAGTACTTC. Amino acid sequence: CASSQGESGSYEQYF.

V and J are TRBV4-1 and TRBJ2-5, with 9 nucleotides matching TRBD1. The CDR3 runs to 16 residues. Losses at the gene ends were 1 base for V and 7 bases for J; bases not matched to a gene: 10. The germline CDR1 and CDR2 sequences are MGHRA and YSYEKL. CDR3 amino acids: CASSQGPGTGRVTQYF. The DNA of the CDR3 is TGCGCCAGCAGCCAAGGTCCCGGGACAGGGAGGGTGACCCAGTACTTC.

The V gene is TRBV27, the J gene TRBJ2-1, with 8 bases lining up with TRBD2. CDR3 length equals 15 residues. Germline CDR1 reads MNHEY; CDR2 reads SMNVEV (reference sequence). Trimming at V came to 5 bases and at J to 7 bases, leaving 10 bases not matched to a gene. The CDR3 sequence: CASSLWRGVSNEQFF. The DNA of the CDR3 is TGTGCCAGCAGTCTTTGGCGGGGGGTATCGAATGAGCAGTTCTTC.

The chain combines TRBV6-4 with TRBJ2-3; the D gene is possibly TRBD1 (6 bases). This CDR3 has 13 amino acids. The V end was cut by 4 bases, the J end by 1 base, with 6 bases between. CDR1 and CDR2 (germline): MRHNA, SNTAGT. Here the CDR3 DNA reads TGTGCCAGCAGTGGGACAGGCACAGATACGCAGTATTTT. It yields the protein CASSGTGTDTQYF.

The V gene is TRBV29-1, the J gene TRBJ1-1, with D possibly TRBD1 on 6 matching bases. In germline, CDR1 is SQVTM, CDR2 ANQGSEA. The CDR3 has 14 amino acids. V lost 4 bases and J 3 bases, leaving 15 bases between the germline ends. This chain's CDR3 is CSVARGGGHTEAFF. CDR3 DNA sequence: TGCAGCGTTGCTCGAGGGGGAGGACACACTGAAGCTTTCTTT. Variable domain in full (rest from reference TRBV29-1 and TRBJ1-1): SAVISQKPSRDICQRGTSLTIQCQVDSQVTMMFWYRQQPGQSLTLIATANQGSEATYESGFVIDKFPISRPNLTFSTLTVSNMSPEDSSIYLCSVARGGGHTEAFFGQGTRLTVV.

The genes are TRBV19 and TRBJ1-2; 8 bases map to TRBD1. V lost 4 bases, J lost 2 bases, and 6 bases stayed unmatched. There are 15 residues in the CDR3. Per germline, CDR1 LNHDA and CDR2 SQIVND (reference sequence). DNA of the CDR3: TGTGCCAGTAGTACCCGGGACAGGACCAACTATGGCTACACCTTC. This encodes CASSTRDRTNYGYTF.

This chain joins TRBV9 and TRBJ1-2, with D possibly being TRBD1 (6 bases). This CDR3 is built from 14 residues. Deletions cut 3 bases from V and 4 bases from J, with 13 bases between. Germline values: CDR1 SGDLS, CDR2 YYNGEE. The CDR3, as DNA: TGTGCCAGCAGCGATAGTGAAGGGGGCTATGGCTACACCTTC. Translation gives CASSDSEGGYGYTF.

The table lists this clone with a few counts. This chain uses TRBV7-9 with TRBJ1-1; D remains unclear. V lost 4 bases to trimming and J lost 3 bases, with 6 bases between them. Germline V gene lookup returns CDR1 SEHNR and CDR2 FQNEAQ (reference sequence). This CDR3 comprises 12 residues. The CDR3, as DNA: TGTGCCAGCAGCTCGATCGACACTGAAGCTTTCTTT. This codes for CASSSIDTEAFF. Supplemented by reference TRBV7-9 and TRBJ1-1, the full variable domain reads DTGVSQNPRHKITKRGQNVTFRCDPISEHNRLYWYRQTLGQGPEFLTYFQNEAQLEKSRLLSDRFSAERPKGSFSTLEIQRTEQGDSAMYLCASSSIDTEAFFGQGTRLTVV.

The chain combines TRBV5-4 with TRBJ2-7; 7 nucleotides line up with TRBD1. The CDR3 is made up of 12 amino acids. V trimming: 3 bases; J trimming: 3 bases; junction bases outside the gene matches: 0. Per germline, CDR1 SGHNT and CDR2 YYREEE (reference sequence). The CDR3: CASSSGGYEQYF. The CDR3 nucleotides are TGTGCCAGCAGCTCAGGGGGCTACGAGCAGTACTTC.

This clone was counted once. The V and J genes are TRBV5-1 and TRBJ1-1; D is possibly TRBD1 (6 bases). The germline V gene has CDR1 SGHRS and CDR2 YFSETQ. Trimming removed 5 bases at V and 3 bases at J, with 8 bases between. CDR3 size: 12 residues. CDR3 DNA sequence: TGCGCCAGCAGAGGGGGGTACACTGAAGCTTTCTTT. Its protein product is CASRGGYTEAFF.

CDR3 coding DNA: TGTGCCAGCAGCTCCGGGACGGCTTCTTTCTACGAGCAGTACTTC. Protein product: CASSSGTASFYEQYF. The chain links TRBV4-2 to TRBJ2-7; the D gene could be TRBD1 or TRBD2 (5 bases each). V was cut by 5 bases and J by 3 bases, with 17 bases left in between. Germline V CDR1 and CDR2: LGHNA, YNFKEQ. The CDR3 sequence is 15 residues long.

The gene calls are TRBV6-4 and TRBJ2-3; perhaps D is TRBD1 or TRBD2 (5 bases each). CDR3 length equals 16 residues. From germline, CDR1 is MRHNA and CDR2 SNTAGT. Trimming removed 3 bases at V and 2 bases at J, with 15 bases between. Written as DNA, the CDR3 is TGTGCCAGCAGTGAAGTAGTTGGGGGTCCCACAGATACGCAGTATTTT. It specifies CASSEVVGGPTDTQYF.

The chain carries TRBV25-1 and TRBJ1-5, with D possibly being TRBD1 (5 bases). This CDR3 is built from 13 residues. Trimming removed 10 bases at V and 0 bases at J, with 10 bases between. Germline values: CDR1 MGHDK, CDR2 SYGVNS. The DNA for the CDR3 is TGTGCCACCCAGGGATCTAGCAATCAGCCCCAGCATTTT. Its protein product is CATQGSSNQPQHF.

The J gene is TRBJ2-2, the V gene TRBV11-2; 8 nucleotides line up with TRBD2. This CDR3 has 17 amino acids. Per the germline V gene, CDR1 is SGHAT and CDR2 is FQNNGV. J gave up 5 bases and V 5 bases, and 13 bases lay outside the gene matches. CDR3 residues: CASSPPGQRGLTGELFF. In nucleotides, the CDR3 is TGTGCCAGCAGCCCCCCGGGGCAGCGGGGGTTGACCGGGGAGCTGTTTTTT.

This sequence joins TRBV28 and TRBJ1-5; the match to TRBD1 covers 9 bases. Germline assignment: CDR1 MDHEN and CDR2 SYDVKM. CDR3 length: 15 amino acids. V lost 2 bases, J lost 5 bases, and 4 bases stayed unmatched. The CDR3, as DNA: TGTGCCAGCAGTTTACGAGGGACAGGGCATCAGCCCCAGCATTTT. Encoded protein: CASSLRGTGHQPQHF.

The V and J genes are TRBV28 and TRBJ1-2; D unclear. Germline V gives CDR1 MDHEN, CDR2 SYDVKM. CDR3 length: 14 residues. Trimming stripped 3 bases from V and 4 bases from J, with 12 bases between. CDR3 protein: CASSLGRAFYGYTF. CDR3 bases: TGTGCCAGCAGTTTGGGCCGGGCCTTCTATGGCTACACCTTC.

V usage is TRBV9 and J usage is TRBJ1-2; D gene uncertain. The V gene lost 0 bases and the J gene lost 7 bases, with 10 bases spanning the gap. The CDR3 loop spans 13 amino acids. Germline CDR1 reads SGDLS; CDR2 reads YYNGEE. The CDR3 DNA sequence: TGTGCCAGCAGCGTAGGTCGGGAACCTGGCTACACCTTC. Translation gives CASSVGREPGYTF.